The 14 T cell receptor beta chains below come from one sample, sequenced in a study of beta chain features in type 1 diabetes. Expressed TCRB transcripts were sequenced because the isolated RNA had all been reverse transcribed beforehand. The protocol was immunoSEQ multiplex PCR, while the TCRdb copy is restricted to in-frame clones and leaves out a portion. The sample includes approximately 600,000 clones, around an eighth seen only once; the top ten take 0.095% to 0.15%. The antigens of these receptors remain unknown. General study results and limits: Type 1 diabetes patients had TCRB CDR3s that were shorter (moderately but significantly so) in all four CD4+ subsets.

Sequences were obtained from naive CD4+ T cells from blood. These receptors were taken from a man aged 30 to 45 with type 1 diabetes.

This clone was recorded a few times. The rearrangement links TRBV11-2 to TRBJ2-7, with 10 bases matching TRBD1. There are 14 residues in the CDR3. The germline gives CDR1 SGHAT, CDR2 FQNNGV. V was pared by 1 base and J by 4 bases, with 1 base of the junction left unmatched. This chain's CDR3 is CASSLGQGAYEQYF. CDR3 DNA: TGTGCCAGCAGCTTAGGACAGGGGGCATACGAGCAGTACTTC. The whole variable domain, filled in from reference TRBV11-2 and TRBJ2-7, reads EAGVAQSPRYKIIEKRQSVAFWCNPISGHATLYWYQQILGQGPKLLIQFQNNGVVDDSQLPKDRFSAERLKGVDSTLKIQPAKLEDSAVYLCASSLGQGAYEQYFGPGTRLTVT.

This clone turned up a few times. Compared with germline, one end of the junction differs, possibly owing to a read error. The chain carries TRBV25-1 and TRBJ1-6; D possibly corresponds to TRBD1 (5 bases). Germline CDR1 is MGHDK and CDR2 is SYGVNS. CDR3 length equals 15 residues. As DNA, the CDR3 is TGTGCCAGCAGGGAATTAGGACCAGGGAGGTCACCCCTCCACTTT. It codes for CASRELGPGRSPLHF.

A few counts support this clone. The chain uses TRBV7-8 and TRBJ2-5, with 8 bases lining up with TRBD1. The length of the CDR3 is 17 residues. Germline lookup yields CDR1 SGHVS and CDR2 FQNEAQ. Germline trimming cut 1 base from V and 7 bases from J; bases unmatched to any gene: 14. The CDR3 DNA reads TGTGCCAGCAGCTTAGTTGGTCCGGCCAGGGGGACAGGGACCCAGTACTTC. The encoded protein is CASSLVGPARGTGTQYF.

This clone was found a few times. The chain joins TRBV7-8 to TRBJ2-3, with 7 positions matching TRBD1. The trim removed 1 base at V and 0 bases at J, leaving 1 base unmatched. The germline V gene encodes CDR1 SGHVS and CDR2 FQNEAQ. The CDR3 is 15 residues long. The CDR3 nucleotides are TGTGCCAGCAGCTTAGACAGGGGCAGCACAGATACGCAGTATTTT. This sequence encodes CASSLDRGSTDTQYF.

This clone was observed a handful of times. This chain joins TRBV7-9 and TRBJ2-5, with D unresolved. The CDR3 runs to 14 residues. With 0 bases removed from V and 2 bases from J, the gap between germline ends came to 7 bases. Germline-derived CDR1 and CDR2 are SEHNR and FQNEAQ (reference sequence). The chain's CDR3 is CASSLAYSQETQYF. Written as DNA, the CDR3 is TGTGCCAGCAGCTTAGCGTACTCACAAGAGACCCAGTACTTC.

This chain connects TRBV29-1 to TRBJ1-1, with unresolved D. Germline lookup yields CDR1 SQVTM and CDR2 ANQGSEA. V shed 4 bases and J shed 3 bases, with 6 bases lying between them. The CDR3 is 11 amino acids. This CDR3 is CSVGEYTEAFF. CDR3 DNA: TGCAGCGTTGGGGAGTACACTGAAGCTTTCTTT. Full variable domain (outside the CDR3, taken from reference TRBV29-1 and TRBJ1-1): SAVISQKPSRDICQRGTSLTIQCQVDSQVTMMFWYRQQPGQSLTLIATANQGSEATYESGFVIDKFPISRPNLTFSTLTVSNMSPEDSSIYLCSVGEYTEAFFGQGTRLTVV.

The gene calls are TRBV7-2 and TRBJ2-2; D remains ambiguous. The germline gives CDR1 SGHTA, CDR2 FQGNSA. The CDR3 sequence is 15 residues long. Trimming took off 1 base at V and 2 bases at J, with 8 bases between the two ends. For the CDR3, the DNA is TGTGCCAGCAGCTTAGGGTGGCCCAACACCGGGGAGCTGTTTTTT. It yields the protein CASSLGWPNTGELFF.

This chain joins TRBV6-1 and TRBJ2-4; D is ambiguous. The CDR3 sequence is 14 residues long. Trimming stripped 5 bases from V and 6 bases from J, with 14 bases between. The germline V gene encodes CDR1 MNHNS and CDR2 SASEGT. The DNA for the CDR3 is TGTGCCAGCAGTCCCCCTGGGGAAGGAAACATTCAGTACTTC. Protein: CASSPPGEGNIQYF.

The chain couples TRBV10-3 to TRBJ2-1; no reliable D call. Germline loops: CDR1 ENHRY, CDR2 SYGVKD. This CDR3 spans 14 amino acids. V was pared by 9 bases and J by 1 base, with 13 bases between. The CDR3, as DNA: TGTGCCATAAGCCGCGACGTATCCTACAATGAGCAGTTCTTC. Protein product: CAISRDVSYNEQFF.

This rearrangement joins TRBV4-3 to TRBJ2-3, with D possibly TRBD2 on 5 matching bases. V lost 0 bases to trimming and J lost 3 bases, with 10 bases between them. Germline V CDR1 and CDR2: LGHNA, YSLEER. There are 15 residues in the CDR3. CDR3 sequence (DNA): TGCGCCAGCAGCCAAGATCGGACTTTTACAGATACGCAGTATTTT. Translated, it gives CASSQDRTFTDTQYF.

This clone was counted a few times. The CDR3 region is CSVERDRGQVQYF. CDR3 nucleotides: TGCAGCGTTGAACGGGACAGGGGGCAGGTGCAGTACTTC. The genes are TRBV29-1 and TRBJ2-7, with 12 bases fitting TRBD1. This CDR3 contains 13 residues. The V segment lost 2 bases and the J segment 9 bases; nucleotides outside the gene matches: 5. Per germline, CDR1 SQVTM and CDR2 ANQGSEA.

V is TRBV11-2 and J is TRBJ1-6; D remains ambiguous. CDR3 size: 15 residues. Germline lookup yields CDR1 SGHAT and CDR2 FQNNGV. V gave up 1 base and J gave up 7 bases, with 11 bases separating them. DNA for the CDR3: TGTGCCAGCAGCTTAGGACCCGCTGGGAATTCACCCCTCCACTTT. It translates to CASSLGPAGNSPLHF.

This sequence joins TRBV6-5 and TRBJ2-7, with a weak D call TRBD2 (6 bases). The CDR3 contains 14 residues. V gave up 6 bases and J gave up 4 bases, with 16 bases separating them. Looked up from germline, CDR1 is MNHEY and CDR2 is SVGAGI. CDR3 in amino acids: CASSLAPRTYEQYF. CDR3 DNA sequence: TGTGCCAGCAGCCTAGCGCCACGGACGTACGAGCAGTACTTC.

The chain employs TRBV7-9 and TRBJ2-1; 8 bases are a match to TRBD2. J lost 8 bases, V lost 3 bases, and 12 bases had no gene match. Looked up from germline, CDR1 is SEHNR and CDR2 is FQNEAQ (reference sequence). The CDR3 covers 16 residues. CDR3 residues: CASSLFRTSWIDEQFF. The CDR3, as DNA: TGTGCCAGCAGCTTGTTTAGGACTAGCTGGATAGATGAGCAGTTCTTC.